Following are 8 T cell receptor beta chains from one sample sequenced in a study of blood T cells in healthy people across ages. Next came a second PCR, run for roughly 6 to 11 cycles, which used a sample-barcoded 5' primer along with a J-beta primer mix. TCRdb re-derived calls from the 5' RACE reads in MiXCR, one entry per CDR3 protein. In the table there are approximately 780,000 distinct CDR3 sequences, approximately 24% of which are singletons. The same data also contributed to another study, on T cells of mothers and their children.

Sequencing was carried out using blood. The receptors derive from a boy younger than 18 in good health.

The chain has TRBV9 and TRBJ2-1; tentatively, D is TRBD1 (6 bases). Germline-derived CDR1 and CDR2 are SGDLS and YYNGEE. This CDR3 spans 12 amino acids. V lost 5 bases and J lost 10, with 13 bases in between. CDR3 bases: TGTGCCAGCAGTCCTCAGGGGCGAGAGCAGTTCTTC. Protein product: CASSPQGREQFF.

The chain combines TRBV25-1 with TRBJ1-1, with 8 nucleotides matching TRBD1. The V and J ends lost 3 bases and 6 bases, in that order; junction bases with no gene match: 9. CDR3 length: 15 amino acids. Germline V gene sequence: CDR1 MGHDK, CDR2 SYGVNS. CDR3 sequence: CASSEAGTGYPEAFF. Here the CDR3 DNA reads TGTGCCAGCAGTGAGGCCGGGACAGGTTATCCTGAAGCTTTCTTT.

The chain uses TRBV20-1 and TRBJ1-2; D unresolved. V lost 1 base, J lost 4 bases, and 16 bases lay in between. The CDR3 is made up of 15 amino acids. Germline-derived CDR1 and CDR2 are DFQATT and SNEGSKA (reference sequence). This chain's CDR3 is CSARAGVQALYGYTF. DNA of the CDR3: TGCAGTGCTAGAGCTGGGGTGCAGGCCCTCTATGGCTACACCTTC.

This clonotype came up many times. The rearrangement joins TRBV12-3 or TRBV12-4 to TRBJ1-5; D call uncertain. Between the trimmed V and J ends, which lost 6 bases and 2 bases, there was a span of 8 bases. The CDR3 covers 13 residues. The CDR3: CASSFRGNQPQHF. CDR3 coding DNA: TGTGCCAGCAGCTTCCGGGGCAATCAGCCCCAGCATTTT.

V usage is TRBV20-1 and J usage is TRBJ1-2, with D possibly TRBD1 on 5 matching bases. Germline V gives CDR1 DFQATT, CDR2 SNEGSKA (reference sequence). V lost 3 bases to trimming and J lost 8 bases, with 13 bases between them. The CDR3 is 12 residues long. The CDR3 reads CSASPRDQGYTF. The CDR3 coding sequence is TGCAGTGCTAGCCCCCGGGACCAGGGCTACACCTTC.

V gene TRBV6-5 combines with J gene TRBJ1-1, with 7 bases aligning to TRBD1. CDR3 length equals 14 residues. Trimming cost V 5 bases and J 8 bases; bases outside gene matches: 11. The germline V gene has CDR1 MNHEY and CDR2 SVGAGI. The CDR3 sequence is CASSTRQGTVEAFF. The CDR3 bases are TGTGCCAGCAGTACCCGACAGGGTACTGTCGAAGCTTTCTTT.

The gene calls are TRBV20-1 and TRBJ2-3; D might be TRBD2 (6 bases). The CDR3 sequence is 15 residues long. Germline lookup yields CDR1 DFQATT and CDR2 SNEGSKA (reference sequence). The germline V and J ends were trimmed by 5 bases and 0 bases, with 15 bases remaining between them. The CDR3 loop is CSAGMGGTSTDTQYF. CDR3 coding DNA: TGCAGTGCTGGGATGGGGGGAACTAGCACAGATACGCAGTATTTT.

The chain joins TRBV7-2 to TRBJ2-3; a weak D match, TRBD1 (5 bases). V was cut by 2 bases and J by 0 bases, with 15 bases left in between. CDR1 is SGHTA and CDR2 is FQGNSA in the germline V gene. There are 17 residues in the CDR3. Here the CDR3 DNA reads TGTGCCAGCAGCTTATCCCGAGGAGACAGAAGCACAGATACGCAGTATTTT. Its protein is CASSLSRGDRSTDTQYF.